Following are 10 T cell receptor beta chains from one sample sequenced in a study of cytomegalovirus exposure and HLA in healthy donors. PCR primers comprised 60 Vbeta and 13 Jbeta primers. Libraries were prepared by immunoSEQ multiplex PCR; TCRdb keeps only in-frame clonotypes and omits some of them. The repertoire holds under 200,000 clones, with around four fifths as singletons. Sequencing was performed on PBMCs. These receptors were obtained from a man aged 40-55 years in good health and CMV-seropositive.

The V gene is TRBV6-5, the J gene TRBJ2-1; 7 bases are shared with TRBD1. This CDR3 is 15 amino acids long. Germline V CDR1 and CDR2: MNHEY, SVGAGI. The junction had 11 bases not matched to a gene; V was cut back by 6 bases and J by 6 bases. This chain's CDR3 is CASRNRGTPGNEQFF. In nucleotides, the CDR3 is TGTGCCAGCAGAAACAGGGGAACCCCCGGCAATGAGCAGTTCTTC.

This clone was seen more than once but under ten times. The chain joins TRBV4-2 to TRBJ1-3; D uncertain. With 0 bases removed from V and 3 bases from J, the gap between germline ends came to 3 bases. This CDR3 has 13 residues. The germline gives CDR1 LGHNA, CDR2 YNFKEQ. CDR3 coding DNA: TGTGCCAGCAGCCAAGATCTTGGAAACACCATATATTTT. Translating gives CASSQDLGNTIYF.

The rearrangement joins TRBV4-3 to TRBJ2-1, with no clear D. The CDR3 sequence is 13 residues long. With 4 bases removed from V and 8 bases from J, the gap between germline ends came to 12 bases. Germline-derived CDR1 and CDR2 are LGHNA and YSLEER. DNA of the CDR3: TGCGCCAGCAGCCTTATGCAATCGGATGAGCAGTTCTTC. This gives the protein CASSLMQSDEQFF.

The gene calls are TRBV7-6 and TRBJ2-5; the D gene is possibly TRBD2 (5 bases). The DNA end lines up better with TRBJ2-7; the J call may be wrong. CDR1 and CDR2 from the germline V gene are SGHVS and FNYEAQ. This CDR3 has 16 amino acids. The DNA for the CDR3 is TGTGCCAGCAGCCGAGGTAGTGAGGGAGTCTCCTACGAGCAGTACTTC. Protein sequence: CASSRGSEGVSYEQYF.

The chain links TRBV28 to TRBJ2-7; 8 nucleotides line up with TRBD2. V gave up 2 bases and J gave up 3 bases; unmatched junction bases: 3. This CDR3 is 14 amino acids long. Germline assignment: CDR1 MDHEN and CDR2 SYDVKM. The CDR3 sequence: CASSLRSGNYEQYF. CDR3 sequence (DNA): TGTGCCAGCAGTTTACGTAGCGGGAACTACGAGCAGTACTTC.

The V and J genes are TRBV5-5 and TRBJ1-1; the D gene is possibly TRBD1 (6 bases). Per germline, CDR1 SGHKS and CDR2 YYEKEE (reference sequence). Trimming stripped 3 bases from V and 1 base from J, with 10 bases between. This CDR3 contains 14 residues. The chain's CDR3 is CASSSLQGNTEAFF. Here the CDR3 DNA reads TGTGCCAGCAGCTCGTTACAGGGGAACACTGAAGCTTTCTTT.

This rearrangement joins TRBV27 to TRBJ2-7; TRBD2 matches at 11 bases. The germline CDR1 and CDR2 sequences are MNHEY and SMNVEV (reference sequence). CDR3 size: 18 residues. Trimming removed 4 bases from V and 2 bases from J; junction bases left unmatched: 13. DNA for the CDR3: TGTGCCAGCAGTTCCACCCTTAAAAGACTAGCGGGGACCTACGAGCAGTACTTC. Encoded protein: CASSSTLKRLAGTYEQYF.

The chain carries TRBV7-3 and TRBJ2-1; 8 bases map to TRBD1. The CDR3 length is 15 residues. Looked up from germline, CDR1 is SGHTA and CDR2 is FQGTGA. After removal of 2 bases from V and 5 bases from J, the junction contained 5 bases not matched to a gene. The CDR3 nucleotides are TGTGCCAGCAGCTTAGGGACAGGTAGGCACAATGAGCAGTTCTTC. Translating it yields CASSLGTGRHNEQFF.

The chain links TRBV28 to TRBJ1-1; D is possibly TRBD1 (5 bases). The V and J ends lost 3 bases and 4 bases respectively, with 12 bases between them. Per germline, CDR1 MDHEN and CDR2 SYDVKM. CDR3 length: 14 amino acids. CDR3 amino acids: CASSLGGVGTEAFF. The CDR3 DNA follows: TGTGCCAGCAGTTTGGGAGGGGTCGGCACTGAAGCTTTCTTT.

This clone was counted a few times. The rearrangement joins TRBV9 to TRBJ2-4; maybe TRBD1 (6 bases). The CDR3 runs 15 residues. The ends were cut back, 0 bases at V and 0 bases at J, with 7 bases in the middle. Germline V gene sequence: CDR1 SGDLS, CDR2 YYNGEE. This CDR3 is CASSVGQVAKNIQYF. DNA for the CDR3: TGTGCCAGCAGCGTAGGACAGGTAGCCAAAAACATTCAGTACTTC.